The T cell receptor (beta chain) under discussion was sequenced for a study of shared clonotypes between healthy human individuals (dated by TCRdb to about 2020). Context from the whole study: The cohort comprised a couple of women and a few men aged 18 to 49 years. For each donor, three plates each were used for CD4 naive and CD4 memory, two plates were used for CD8 naive, and one plate was used for CD8 memory. Between about 0.8 and 9.5 billion PBMCs per donor were obtained by leukapheresis. Blood TCR repertoires of about 5 healthy adults were deeply sequenced to estimate repertoire size and the extent of clonotype sharing between individuals. Libraries were prepared and TCR repertoires were sequenced by different laboratories using diverse techniques, in order to increase sequencing depth and limit assay-specific biases. What the research found in general, with its limitations: Naive subsets generally had larger estimated clonotype richness than memory subsets did. Compared with non-shared clonotypes, clonotypes shared by all four sorted-subset donors had higher generation probabilities. Only blood was sampled, and tissue TCR repertoires likely differ from those in blood. About 4.5% of naive CD4, approximately 3.7% of naive CD8, roughly 2.4% of memory CD4, and approximately 0.39% of memory CD8 clonotypes were shared across a few donors. Based on pairwise subsampling, the degree of clonotype sharing among donors was expected to be affected by sequencing depth. Because the study included only a small number of donors, the genetic and exposure-history diversity represented was limited. Even with the large sequencing depth, rarefaction of the sorted-subset datasets indicated that sequencing was incomplete.

This clone was recorded a few times. The target of this receptor is not known. No base qualities exist here, and no much larger clone lies one base off it. Donors were healthy HIV-negative adults with no recently reported acute infections or vaccinations. Every donor was a Caucasian adult residing in Nashville, Tennessee, USA. CD4+ T cells were enriched by magnetic negative selection; naive cells were then positively selected on CD45RA, and the negative fraction formed the memory subset. After blood collection by leukapheresis, PBMCs were isolated using Ficoll-Histopaque density gradient centrifugation and then cryopreserved in the vapor phase of liquid nitrogen. Analytical flow cytometry was used to check the purity and quantity of each magnetically sorted T cell population. Each sorted fraction had its genomic DNA isolated and then quantified by UV absorbance on a Nanodrop 2000c. Using the deep immunoSEQ assay, TCR CDR3 regions were amplified from genomic DNA by multiplex PCR. Genomic DNA extracted from each cell subset was distributed evenly over all wells of several immunoSEQ 96-well plates, and each plate served as one replicate. For sorted subsets, each replicate PCR was loaded with around 200 ng genomic DNA, equivalent to some 31,000 T cell genomes. Purified libraries were measured with a Qubit 3.0 fluorometer, size-checked on a Bioanalyzer 2100, and measured again with the KAPA Library Quantification kit. A separate single-read 150-cycle Illumina NextSeq 550 flow cell was used to sequence each immunoSEQ 96-well plate. Regarding the original processing steps: Because the immunoSEQ output included only junctional sequences and no quality scores, the filtering could not be the same as the filtering used for full-length reads. Sequences were annotated with PyIR, a Python wrapper for IgBLAST v1.9, and V/J genes and CDR3 were assigned using IMGT germline references. Reads were filtered out if the reads had weak V/J assignments (E-value above 1e-6), no CDR3, stop codons, out-of-frame junctions, or ambiguous translated residues. V3J clonotypes were defined as sequences sharing the same inferred V gene, J gene, and CDR3 amino acid sequence. Percentage overlap between repertoires was computed as shared unique clonotypes divided by the size of the smaller repertoire. Three approaches were used to assess repertoire richness: RTK rarefaction, the Chao1 estimator, and Recon v2.1 estimates of unobserved clonotypes. Generation probabilities were computed with OLGA for all TCRbeta clonotypes obtained by the gDNA method from several donors. Held by TCRdb, this immuneACCESS table contains in-frame sequences only and omits some clones. Under half of the omission traces to an unresolved V gene where checked; the cause of the rest is unknown. D and trimming come from the DNA, and the V and J calls and clone size come from that table. Within this sample are nearly 750,000 clones, with around 77% of them counted one time only. The ten largest clones add up to around 1.7% of the sample.

Reading from cysteine to phenylalanine, the CDR3 counts 12 amino acids. The retained sequence is limited to the CDR3, 36 bases, with the frame set at the first base. Relative to germline, V is missing 9 bases and J is missing 5 bases, with 5 bases of the junction outside any gene match. From the germline V gene, CDR1 is MNHNS and CDR2 is SASEGT. The sequence links TRBV6-1 to TRBJ1-1; the central 8 bases match TRBD1. The TCR was taken from a woman aged 30 to 39 in good health. Sequencing was carried out using memory CD4+ T cells sorted from blood. Interpreted using the paper, the cell subset or site label stands for: CD45RA-negative fraction. The sequenced DNA is TGTGCCAGGCTGCAGGGGGCTACTGAAGCTTTCTTT. Translated, this gives CARLQGATEAFF.